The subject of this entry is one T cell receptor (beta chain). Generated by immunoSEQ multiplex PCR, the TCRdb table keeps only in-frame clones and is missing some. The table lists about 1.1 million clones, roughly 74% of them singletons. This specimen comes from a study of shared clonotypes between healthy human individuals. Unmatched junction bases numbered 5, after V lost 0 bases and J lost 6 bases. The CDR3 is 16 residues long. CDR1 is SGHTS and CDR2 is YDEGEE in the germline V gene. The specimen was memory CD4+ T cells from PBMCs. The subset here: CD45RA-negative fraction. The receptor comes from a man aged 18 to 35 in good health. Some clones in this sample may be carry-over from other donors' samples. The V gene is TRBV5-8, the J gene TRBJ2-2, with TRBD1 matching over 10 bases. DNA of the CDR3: TGTGCCAGCAGCTTGGAGATGGGGACAGGGGCCGGGGAGCTGTTTTTT. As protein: CASSLEMGTGAGELFF.